This TCR beta chain was identified in a study of circulating and synovial CD4+ cells in juvenile arthritis. Comments on this clone: Antigen specificity is unknown.

Study outcomes and limitations: Bulk blood CD4 repertoires were more diverse than these.

The repertoire was sequenced with immunoSEQ multiplex PCR; TCRdb's copy has only in-frame clones and lacks some. The sample holds about 1,800 clones, 90% seen once. The clonotype was recovered from a human patient with juvenile idiopathic arthritis. Some clones in this sample may be carry-over from other donors' samples. Sequenced sample: HLA-DR+ CD4+ T cells from blood. Subset of the sample: circulating pathogenic-like lymphocytes, sorted as HLA-DR+CD14-CD3+CD4+CD25low/- blood T cells.

The CDR3 reads CASSLDASGSYEQYF. CDR3 in DNA: TGCGCCAGCAGCTTGGACGCTAGCGGGAGCTACGAGCAGTACTTC. The chain employs TRBV5-1 and TRBJ2-7, with TRBD2 matching over 10 bases. V lost 0 bases to trimming and J lost 3 bases; unmatched junction nucleotides: 3. CDR1 and CDR2 from the germline V gene are SGHRS and YFSETQ. The CDR3 length is 15 residues.